The rows below give T cell receptor beta chains drawn from one sample of a study of T cell repertoires in aging, cancer and after chemotherapy. TCRdb fed the multiplex PCR reads into MiXCR, producing one record per CDR3 protein. The sample has 10,000 to 15,000 distinct CDR3 sequences; approximately 28% are singletons. Sequenced input: blood. These receptors all stem from a human donor with a blood cancer. CDR3s include the opening cysteine and the closing phenylalanine or tryptophan. D genes are given only for firm matches. A row's size may be missing; if present it is once, few, many or a size class.

v_gene: TRBV30; abundance: many; d_gene: -; j_gene: TRBJ2-3; CDR3aa: CAWSKSGSRTDTQYF; CDR3nt: TGTGCCTGGAGTAAGAGCGGCTCCCGCACAGATACGCAGTATTTT
v_gene: TRBV27; abundance: -; d_gene: TRBD2; j_gene: TRBJ2-2; CDR3aa: CASPPGGRRRITGELFF; CDR3nt: TGTGCCAGCCCCCCGGGGGGAAGACGGCGAATCACCGGGGAGCTGTTTTTT
v_gene: TRBV30; abundance: few; d_gene: TRBD1; j_gene: TRBJ1-2; CDR3aa: CAWKGTENNYGYTF; CDR3nt: TGTGCCTGGAAGGGGACAGAGAATAACTATGGCTACACCTTC
v_gene: TRBV6-5; abundance: medium-sized; d_gene: -; j_gene: TRBJ1-4; CDR3aa: CASRRDEKLFF; CDR3nt: TGTGCCAGCAGGCGGGATGAAAAACTGTTTTTT
v_gene: TRBV19; abundance: many; d_gene: -; j_gene: TRBJ1-1; CDR3aa: CASKFGGTEAFF; CDR3nt: TGTGCCAGTAAGTTCGGCGGCACTGAAGCTTTCTTT
v_gene: TRBV6-5; abundance: -; d_gene: -; j_gene: TRBJ2-2; CDR3aa: CASNKMGPLNTGELFF; CDR3nt: TGTGCCAGCAATAAAATGGGACCATTGAACACCGGGGAGCTGTTTTTT
v_gene: TRBV6-5; abundance: few; d_gene: TRBD1; j_gene: TRBJ1-5; CDR3aa: CASSYSGQREQPQHF; CDR3nt: TGTGCCAGCAGTTACTCGGGACAGCGAGAACAGCCCCAGCATTTT
v_gene: TRBV13; abundance: medium-sized; d_gene: TRBD2; j_gene: TRBJ2-1; CDR3aa: CASSRRGTTNEQFF; CDR3nt: TGTGCCAGCAGTCGAAGAGGGACTACGAATGAGCAGTTCTTC
v_gene: TRBV18; abundance: many; d_gene: -; j_gene: TRBJ2-1; CDR3aa: CASSPPLSQGGNEQFF; CDR3nt: TGTGCCAGCTCACCACCGCTTTCCCAAGGGGGAAATGAGCAGTTCTTC
v_gene: TRBV5-1; abundance: few; d_gene: TRBD1; j_gene: TRBJ1-5; CDR3aa: CASSSGQGNQPQHF; CDR3nt: TGCGCCAGCAGCTCCGGACAGGGCAATCAGCCCCAGCATTTT
v_gene: TRBV12-3/TRBV12-4; abundance: few; d_gene: -; j_gene: TRBJ2-7; CDR3aa: CASSVLSGAGEQYF; CDR3nt: TGTGCCAGCAGTGTCCTGTCGGGGGCTGGCGAGCAGTACTTC
v_gene: TRBV7-2; abundance: -; d_gene: -; j_gene: TRBJ2-4; CDR3aa: CASSLAQGWSKNIQYF; CDR3nt: TGTGCCAGCAGCTTAGCGCAGGGGTGGTCCAAAAACATTCAGTACTTC
v_gene: TRBV5-6; abundance: medium-sized; d_gene: -; j_gene: TRBJ1-2; CDR3aa: CASSGNEAYGYTF; CDR3nt: TGTGCCAGCAGCGGTAACGAAGCCTATGGCTACACCTTC
v_gene: TRBV14; abundance: few; d_gene: TRBD2; j_gene: TRBJ2-2; CDR3aa: CASSRSGGLPPGELFF; CDR3nt: TGTGCCAGCAGCCGTAGCGGGGGCCTACCTCCCGGGGAGCTGTTTTTT
v_gene: TRBV12-3/TRBV12-4; abundance: few; d_gene: -; j_gene: TRBJ2-3; CDR3aa: CASSLKGSGQHTQYF; CDR3nt: TGTGCCAGCAGTTTGAAGGGTTCAGGGCAACATACGCAGTATTTT
v_gene: TRBV14; abundance: -; d_gene: -; j_gene: TRBJ1-1; CDR3aa: CASSQEEFNTEAFF; CDR3nt: TGTGCCAGCAGCCAAGAGGAATTCAACACTGAAGCTTTCTTT
v_gene: TRBV6-4; abundance: few; d_gene: -; j_gene: TRBJ2-2; CDR3aa: CASSALHPNTGELFF; CDR3nt: TGTGCCAGCAGTGCCCTCCACCCGAACACCGGGGAGCTGTTTTTT
v_gene: TRBV25-1; abundance: -; d_gene: -; j_gene: TRBJ2-1; CDR3aa: CASSESGAGSSGYNEQFF; CDR3nt: TGTGCCAGCAGTGAATCGGGGGCAGGGAGTAGCGGATACAATGAGCAGTTCTTC
v_gene: TRBV7-6; abundance: -; d_gene: -; j_gene: TRBJ2-5; CDR3aa: CASSLRGEWETQYF; CDR3nt: TGTGCCAGCAGCTTAAGGGGGGAGTGGGAGACCCAGTACTTC
v_gene: TRBV6-6; abundance: -; d_gene: -; j_gene: TRBJ2-3; CDR3aa: CASKKGSSTDTQYF; CDR3nt: TGTGCCAGCAAGAAGGGGTCTAGCACAGATACGCAGTATTTT
v_gene: TRBV19; abundance: medium-sized; d_gene: -; j_gene: TRBJ2-2; CDR3aa: CASSLVFGTRLELFF; CDR3nt: TGTGCCAGTAGTTTGGTTTTCGGTACTCGTCTGGAGCTGTTTTTT
v_gene: TRBV11-1; abundance: -; d_gene: TRBD2; j_gene: TRBJ2-5; CDR3aa: CASSSTWGASGGARETQYF; CDR3nt: TGTGCCAGCAGCTCCACCTGGGGAGCTAGCGGGGGTGCCAGGGAGACCCAGTACTTC
v_gene: TRBV12-3/TRBV12-4; abundance: few; d_gene: -; j_gene: TRBJ1-2; CDR3aa: CASSLGEGYGYTF; CDR3nt: TGTGCCAGCAGTTTAGGAGAGGGGTATGGCTACACCTTC
v_gene: TRBV10-3; abundance: -; d_gene: TRBD1; j_gene: TRBJ1-5; CDR3aa: CAIAPGQGAYQPQHF; CDR3nt: TGTGCCATTGCACCGGGACAGGGGGCATATCAGCCCCAGCATTTT
v_gene: TRBV27; abundance: medium-sized; d_gene: -; j_gene: TRBJ1-4; CDR3aa: CASSQEGEEKLFF; CDR3nt: TGTGCCAGCAGTCAGGAGGGGGAGGAAAAACTGTTTTTT
v_gene: TRBV18; abundance: many; d_gene: -; j_gene: TRBJ2-1; CDR3aa: CASSPLVARISYNEQFF; CDR3nt: TGTGCCAGCTCACCACTCGTAGCGCGTATCTCCTACAATGAGCAGTTCTTC
v_gene: TRBV20-1; abundance: few; d_gene: TRBD2; j_gene: TRBJ2-3; CDR3aa: CSAPSTSSSTDTQYF; CDR3nt: TGCAGTGCTCCCTCGACTAGCTCAAGCACAGATACGCAGTATTTT
v_gene: TRBV29-1; abundance: -; d_gene: TRBD2; j_gene: TRBJ2-1; CDR3aa: CSAFGPTGGPRNEQFF; CDR3nt: TGCAGCGCCTTTGGGCCTACGGGGGGGCCGAGGAATGAGCAGTTCTTC
v_gene: TRBV12-3/TRBV12-4; abundance: few; d_gene: TRBD1; j_gene: TRBJ2-2; CDR3aa: CASSTHDRAVITGELFF; CDR3nt: TGTGCCAGCAGCACACACGACAGGGCGGTCATCACCGGGGAGCTGTTTTTT
v_gene: TRBV6-2/TRBV6-3; abundance: medium-sized; d_gene: -; j_gene: TRBJ2-7; CDR3aa: CASSYSSFGGTYEQYF; CDR3nt: TGTGCCAGCAGTTACTCGAGCTTCGGTGGAACCTACGAGCAGTACTTC
v_gene: TRBV6-6; abundance: -; d_gene: -; j_gene: TRBJ1-5; CDR3aa: CASSPRAVSNQPQHF; CDR3nt: TGTGCCAGCAGTCCCAGAGCCGTTAGCAATCAGCCCCAGCATTTT
v_gene: TRBV5-6; abundance: medium-sized; d_gene: -; j_gene: TRBJ2-7; CDR3aa: CASSLLGTYEQYF; CDR3nt: TGTGCCAGCAGCTTGCTAGGTACCTACGAGCAGTACTTC
v_gene: TRBV30; abundance: medium-sized; d_gene: TRBD1; j_gene: TRBJ1-5; CDR3aa: CAWTGGGNQPQHF; CDR3nt: TGTGCCTGGACAGGGGGCGGCAATCAGCCCCAGCATTTT
v_gene: TRBV12-3/TRBV12-4; abundance: -; d_gene: -; j_gene: TRBJ1-5; CDR3aa: CASSYSRGADNQPQHF; CDR3nt: TGTGCCAGCAGTTACTCGAGGGGGGCCGACAATCAGCCCCAGCATTTT
v_gene: TRBV15; abundance: few; d_gene: TRBD1; j_gene: TRBJ1-5; CDR3aa: CATRRNRGPQPQHF; CDR3nt: TGTGCCACCAGGAGAAACAGGGGGCCTCAGCCCCAGCATTTT
v_gene: TRBV5-4; abundance: medium-sized; d_gene: -; j_gene: TRBJ2-5; CDR3aa: CASSLGTGQETQYF; CDR3nt: TGTGCCAGCAGCTTGGGGACTGGCCAAGAGACCCAGTACTTC
v_gene: TRBV6-2/TRBV6-3; abundance: -; d_gene: -; j_gene: TRBJ1-1; CDR3aa: CASRNVGTGNTEAFF; CDR3nt: TGTGCCAGCAGAAATGTCGGGACGGGCAACACTGAAGCTTTCTTT
v_gene: TRBV13; abundance: -; d_gene: -; j_gene: TRBJ1-1; CDR3aa: CASSLSKGHTEAFF; CDR3nt: TGTGCCAGCAGCTTGTCGAAGGGTCACACTGAAGCTTTCTTT
v_gene: TRBV11-2; abundance: few; d_gene: TRBD2; j_gene: TRBJ2-1; CDR3aa: CASSSGTSNEQFF; CDR3nt: TGTGCCAGCAGCTCCGGGACTAGCAATGAGCAGTTCTTC
v_gene: TRBV5-1; abundance: -; d_gene: -; j_gene: TRBJ1-1; CDR3aa: CASSLASGYTEAFF; CDR3nt: TGCGCCAGCAGCTTGGCGTCCGGGTATACTGAAGCTTTCTTT
v_gene: TRBV7-6; abundance: -; d_gene: -; j_gene: TRBJ1-5; CDR3aa: CDSSPTAAGLLWEPQHF; CDR3nt: TGTGACAGCAGCCCAACCGCAGCTGGACTGCTTTGGGAGCCCCAGCATTTT
v_gene: TRBV5-1; abundance: few; d_gene: TRBD1; j_gene: TRBJ1-2; CDR3aa: CASSFTGTGTNGYTF; CDR3nt: TGCGCCAGCAGCTTCACCGGGACAGGGACTAACGGCTACACCTTC
v_gene: TRBV10-1; abundance: once; d_gene: TRBD1; j_gene: TRBJ2-5; CDR3aa: CASSGTGQGPQETQYF; CDR3nt: TGCGCCAGCAGCGGAACGGGACAGGGGCCCCAAGAGACCCAGTACTTC
v_gene: TRBV18; abundance: few; d_gene: -; j_gene: TRBJ1-3; CDR3aa: CASSPRGPSLAAGNTIYF; CDR3nt: TGTGCCAGCTCGCCCCGTGGACCTTCCTTAGCTGCTGGAAACACCATATATTTT
v_gene: TRBV30; abundance: few; d_gene: -; j_gene: TRBJ2-1; CDR3aa: CAWAGSSYNEQFF; CDR3nt: TGTGCCTGGGCAGGTAGCTCCTACAATGAGCAGTTCTTC
v_gene: TRBV5-1; abundance: few; d_gene: -; j_gene: TRBJ1-5; CDR3aa: CASSYDTHQPQHF; CDR3nt: TGCGCCAGCAGCTACGACACCCATCAGCCCCAGCATTTT
v_gene: TRBV7-9; abundance: -; d_gene: -; j_gene: TRBJ2-2; CDR3aa: CASSLVSGRTGELFF; CDR3nt: TGTGCCAGCAGCTTAGTCTCAGGTCGCACCGGGGAGCTGTTTTTT
v_gene: TRBV6-5; abundance: medium-sized; d_gene: TRBD1; j_gene: TRBJ1-4; CDR3aa: CASSRGTGSEKLFF; CDR3nt: TGTGCCAGCAGCCGGGGGACAGGGAGCGAAAAACTGTTTTTT
v_gene: TRBV27; abundance: medium-sized; d_gene: -; j_gene: TRBJ1-5; CDR3aa: CASSSTGSNQPQHF; CDR3nt: TGTGCCAGCAGTTCAACAGGGAGCAATCAGCCCCAGCATTTT
v_gene: TRBV19; abundance: medium-sized; d_gene: -; j_gene: TRBJ2-1; CDR3aa: CASRVQSSYNEQFF; CDR3nt: TGTGCCAGTAGAGTACAGAGCTCCTACAATGAGCAGTTCTTC
v_gene: TRBV20-1; abundance: -; d_gene: TRBD2; j_gene: TRBJ2-2; CDR3aa: CSARGGLAGVNSGELFF; CDR3nt: TGCAGTGCTAGAGGCGGACTAGCGGGAGTGAATAGCGGGGAGCTGTTTTTT